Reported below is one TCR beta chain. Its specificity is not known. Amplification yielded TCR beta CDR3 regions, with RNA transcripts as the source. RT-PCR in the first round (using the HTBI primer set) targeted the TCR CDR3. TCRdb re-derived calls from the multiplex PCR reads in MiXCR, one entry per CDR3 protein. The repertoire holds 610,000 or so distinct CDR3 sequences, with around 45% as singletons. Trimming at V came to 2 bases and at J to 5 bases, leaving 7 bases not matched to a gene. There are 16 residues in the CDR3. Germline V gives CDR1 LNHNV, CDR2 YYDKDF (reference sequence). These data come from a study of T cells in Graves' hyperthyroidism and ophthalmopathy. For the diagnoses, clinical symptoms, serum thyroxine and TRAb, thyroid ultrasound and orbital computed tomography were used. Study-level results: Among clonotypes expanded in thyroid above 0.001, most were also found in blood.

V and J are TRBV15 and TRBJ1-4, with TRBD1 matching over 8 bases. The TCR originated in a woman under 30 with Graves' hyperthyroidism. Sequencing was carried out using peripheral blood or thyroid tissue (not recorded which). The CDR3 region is CATSRQGASYNEKLFF. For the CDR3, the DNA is TGTGCCACCAGCAGACAGGGGGCATCGTACAATGAAAAACTGTTTTTT.